A selection of T cell receptor beta chains follows, all from one sample in a study of beta chain features in type 1 diabetes. Sequencing was performed with immunoSEQ multiplex PCR; in TCRdb, only in-frame clones are kept and a portion is missing. The sample has about 230,000 clones, around 9.6% seen once; the top ten hold just under 0.035%. Sequencing used naive CD4+ T cells from blood. The receptors derive from a woman between 18 and 29 years old in good health. The CDR3 runs from the conserved cysteine through the conserved F or W. The order of the fields is J gene, V gene, CDR3 protein.

>TRBJ1-1|TRBV19
CASSTGQGFLFEAFF
>TRBJ2-1|TRBV20-1
CSAPDINEQFF
>TRBJ2-1|TRBV14
CASSLHLPSASYNEQFF
>TRBJ2-2|TRBV5-1
CASSLAVRGTGELFF
>TRBJ1-2|TRBV30
CAWSPNYGYTF
>TRBJ1-5|TRBV7-8
CASSPEYGIQGAGNQPQHF
>TRBJ2-7|TRBV7-2
CASSLVTGDPYEQYF
>TRBJ1-6|TRBV6-6
CASRPQGSGSPLHF
>TRBJ2-7|TRBV5-1
CASSLGGRDILYEQYF
>TRBJ2-7|TRBV28
CASVRAVTLPYEQYF
>TRBJ2-1|TRBV11-2
CASSLASLAGYNEQFF
>TRBJ2-4|TRBV2
CASRRTSGAKNIQYF
>TRBJ2-5|TRBV4-2
CASSQDIPGTQYF
>TRBJ1-1|TRBV29-1
CSVTRDTNTEAFF
>TRBJ1-4|TRBV5-1
CASSPGQGRDEKLFF
>TRBJ1-1|TRBV2
CASKPTEPEAFF
>TRBJ2-7|TRBV7-9
CASSLAFGTSGSYEQYF
>TRBJ1-1|TRBV6-1
CASSVQLNTEAFF
>TRBJ1-1|TRBV30
CAWSVLGHVRSEAFF
>TRBJ1-1|TRBV6-6
CASSPDLNTEAFF
>TRBJ1-5|TRBV25-1
CASSETGVQPQHF
>TRBJ2-2|TRBV5-1
CASSSAGTANTGELFF
>TRBJ2-3|TRBV4-1
CASSLRLAGEDTQYF
>TRBJ2-1|TRBV14
CASSQVIIDEQFF
>TRBJ1-1|TRBV30
CAWSVRGRFRDTEAFF
>TRBJ1-1|TRBV20-1
CSALLNTEAFF
>TRBJ2-6|TRBV18
CASSPLSWTGASAGANVLTF
>TRBJ2-7|TRBV7-9
CASSFAGPLSSYEQYF
>TRBJ2-5|TRBV5-4
CASSFRTGPTQETQYF
>TRBJ1-1|TRBV30
CAWTYVVSNTEAFF
>TRBJ1-1|TRBV5-1
CASSPGQTGMNTEAFF
>TRBJ2-7|TRBV6-6
CASSLAGDRSSYEQYF
>TRBJ2-5|TRBV5-1
CASSLVTSGSRETQYF
>TRBJ2-7|TRBV4-1
CASSQGGRGLYEQYF
>TRBJ2-2|TRBV6-1
CASSVHRGLANTGELFF
>TRBJ1-2|TRBV5-1
CASSLDSLYGYTF
>TRBJ2-7|TRBV5-4
CASSQTSGSSYEQYF
>TRBJ2-1|TRBV19
CASSMLAAESSYNEQFF
>TRBJ2-5|TRBV6-5
CASSYSGWETQYF
>TRBJ2-7|TRBV18
CASSPSAGQGFNEQYF
>TRBJ2-2|TRBV10-1
CASSPYVGGNGELFF
>TRBJ2-7|TRBV5-1
CASSSGGTKAYEQYF